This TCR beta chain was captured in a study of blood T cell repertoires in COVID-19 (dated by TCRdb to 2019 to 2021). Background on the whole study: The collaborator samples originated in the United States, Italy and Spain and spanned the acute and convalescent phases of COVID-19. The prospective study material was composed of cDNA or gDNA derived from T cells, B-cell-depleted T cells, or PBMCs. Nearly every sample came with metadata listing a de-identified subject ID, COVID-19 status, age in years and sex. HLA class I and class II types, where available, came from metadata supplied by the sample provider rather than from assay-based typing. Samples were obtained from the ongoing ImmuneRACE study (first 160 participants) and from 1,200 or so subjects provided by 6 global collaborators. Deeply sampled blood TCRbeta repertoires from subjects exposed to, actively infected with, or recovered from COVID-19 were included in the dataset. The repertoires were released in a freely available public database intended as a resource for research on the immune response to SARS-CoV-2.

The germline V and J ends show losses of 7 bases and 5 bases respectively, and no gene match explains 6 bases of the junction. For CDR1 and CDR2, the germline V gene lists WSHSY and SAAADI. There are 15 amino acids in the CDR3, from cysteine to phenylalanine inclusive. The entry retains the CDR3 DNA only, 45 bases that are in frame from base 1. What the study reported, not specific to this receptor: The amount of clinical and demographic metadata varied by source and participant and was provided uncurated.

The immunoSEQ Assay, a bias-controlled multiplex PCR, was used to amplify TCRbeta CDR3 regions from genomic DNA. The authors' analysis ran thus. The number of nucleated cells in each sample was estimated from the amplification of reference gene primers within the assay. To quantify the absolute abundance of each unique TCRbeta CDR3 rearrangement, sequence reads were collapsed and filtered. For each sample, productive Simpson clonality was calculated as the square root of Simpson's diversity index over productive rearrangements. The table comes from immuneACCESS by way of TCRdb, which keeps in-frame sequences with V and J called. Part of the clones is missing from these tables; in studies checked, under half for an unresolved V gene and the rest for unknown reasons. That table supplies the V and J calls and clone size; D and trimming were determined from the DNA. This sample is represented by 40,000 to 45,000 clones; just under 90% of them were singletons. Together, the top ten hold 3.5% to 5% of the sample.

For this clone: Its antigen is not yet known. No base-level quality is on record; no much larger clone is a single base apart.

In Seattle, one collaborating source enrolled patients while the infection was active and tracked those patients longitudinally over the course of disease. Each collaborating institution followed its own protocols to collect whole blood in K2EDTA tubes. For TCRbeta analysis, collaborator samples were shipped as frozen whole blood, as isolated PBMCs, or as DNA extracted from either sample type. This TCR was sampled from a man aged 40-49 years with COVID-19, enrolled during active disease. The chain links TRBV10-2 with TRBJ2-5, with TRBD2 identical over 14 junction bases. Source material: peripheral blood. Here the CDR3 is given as CASKGLAGARETQYF. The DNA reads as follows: TGCGCCAGCAAGGGACTAGCGGGAGCGAGGGAGACCCAGTACTTC.